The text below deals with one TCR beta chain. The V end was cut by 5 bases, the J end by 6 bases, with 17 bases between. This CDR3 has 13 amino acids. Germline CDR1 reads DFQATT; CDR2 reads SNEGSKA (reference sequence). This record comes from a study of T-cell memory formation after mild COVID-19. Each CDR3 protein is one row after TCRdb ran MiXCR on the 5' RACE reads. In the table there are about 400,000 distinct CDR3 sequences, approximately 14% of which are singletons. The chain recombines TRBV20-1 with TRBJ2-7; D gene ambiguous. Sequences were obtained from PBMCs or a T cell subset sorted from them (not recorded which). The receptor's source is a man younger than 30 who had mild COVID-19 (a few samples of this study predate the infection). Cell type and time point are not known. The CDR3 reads CSAQSTERFEQYF. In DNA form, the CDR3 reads TGCAGTGCTCAATCGACCGAGCGCTTCGAGCAGTACTTC.